The 22 T cell receptor beta chains below all came from one sample that was sequenced in a study of T cell responses to AZD1222 COVID-19 vaccine. Generated by immunoSEQ multiplex PCR, the TCRdb table keeps only in-frame clones and is missing some. The table includes more than 85,000 clones, over 75% detected once. The sample in question was peripheral blood, obtained on day 0 of AZD1222 vaccination. All receptors come from an adult in good health.

The V call is TRBV12-3 or TRBV12-4, the J call TRBJ2-2; D gene unclear. The length of the CDR3 is 12 residues. The ends were cut back, 1 base at V and 8 bases at J, with 5 bases in the middle. The CDR3 sequence is CASSLVSGELFF. The DNA for the CDR3 is TGTGCCAGCAGTTTAGTATCTGGGGAGCTGTTTTTT.

J is TRBJ1-2 and V is TRBV19; the D is unclear. The CDR3 has 13 amino acids. CDR1 is LNHDA, CDR2 SQIVND, per germline (reference sequence). V shed 2 bases and J shed 2 bases, with 6 bases lying between them. As DNA, the CDR3 is TGTGCCAGTAGTATAACAGAAAACTATGGCTACACCTTC. Protein sequence: CASSITENYGYTF.

The chain combines TRBV5-6 with TRBJ2-1; 12 bases align to TRBD2. The CDR3 totals 15 residues. Germline V gene sequence: CDR1 SGHDT, CDR2 YYEEEE. Trimming removed 2 bases from V and 7 bases from J; junction bases left unmatched: 4. The CDR3 DNA sequence: TGTGCCAGCAGCTTCAGACTAGCGGGAGTGAATGAGCAGTTCTTC. This encodes CASSFRLAGVNEQFF.

This chain uses TRBV28 with TRBJ1-1; D gene unclear. Between the trimmed V and J ends, which lost 6 bases and 5 bases, there was a span of 16 bases. CDR1 is MDHEN, CDR2 SYDVKM, per germline. This CDR3 comprises 14 residues. CDR3 nucleotide sequence: TGTGCCAGCAGGACTTATTCGGGAGGGACTGAAGCTTTCTTT. Translated: CASRTYSGGTEAFF.

A note on this clone: The same CDR3 can be traced to other DNA sequences in this sample. CDR3 region: CASSWGVRAEAFF. In DNA, the CDR3 is TGTGCCAGCAGTTGGGGGGTTCGGGCTGAAGCTTTCTTT. The rearrangement links TRBV6-5 to TRBJ1-1; D may be TRBD1 (5 bases). The germline V gene has CDR1 MNHEY and CDR2 SVGAGI. CDR3 length: 13 residues. With 4 bases removed from V and 6 bases from J, the gap between germline ends came to 12 bases.

The chain couples TRBV5-1 to TRBJ2-3, with 9 bases fitting TRBD2. This CDR3 has 16 amino acids. V dropped 4 bases and J dropped 1; count of bases not matched to a gene: 7. Germline loops: CDR1 SGHRS, CDR2 YFSETQ. CDR3 protein: CASSTGTSFGTDTQYF. The DNA of the CDR3 is TGCGCCAGCAGCACCGGGACTAGCTTTGGCACAGATACGCAGTATTTT.

V is TRBV5-6 and J is TRBJ1-3, with 8 bases lining up with TRBD1. After removal of 4 bases from V and 0 bases from J, the junction contained 6 bases not matched to a gene. The CDR3 totals 16 residues. Germline V gene lookup returns CDR1 SGHDT and CDR2 YYEEEE. The CDR3 sequence: CASSLGQGISGNTIYF. CDR3 DNA sequence: TGTGCCAGCAGCCTTGGACAGGGTATCTCTGGAAACACCATATATTTT. Drawing the rest from reference TRBV5-6 and TRBJ1-3, the complete variable domain is DAGVTQSPTHLIKTRGQQVTLRCSPKSGHDTVSWYQQALGQGPQFIFQYYEEEERQRGNFPDRFSGHQFPNYSSELNVNALLLGDSALYLCASSLGQGISGNTIYFGEGSWLTVV.

This clone was seen a handful of times. The chain recombines TRBV29-1 with TRBJ2-7; D remains unclear. Germline V CDR1 and CDR2: SQVTM, ANQGSEA. The CDR3 has 13 residues. Trimming stripped 3 bases from V and 0 bases from J, with 9 bases between. The CDR3 DNA reads as TGCAGCGTTGAGGTGACGAGCTCCTACGAGCAGTACTTC. Translation gives CSVEVTSSYEQYF.

CDR3 nucleotides: TGTGCCAGCAGTTTATGGTCGAGTGAGCAGTTCTTC. Protein sequence: CASSLWSSEQFF. The chain uses TRBV28 and TRBJ2-1; D gene ambiguous. CDR3 length: 12 amino acids. From germline, CDR1 is MDHEN and CDR2 SYDVKM. Trimming cost V 0 bases and J 9 bases, with 6 bases left between them.

This CDR3 reads CASSLTDRALQPQHF. The CDR3 nucleotides read TGTGCCAGCAGCTTAACGGACAGGGCTCTGCAGCCCCAGCATTTT. V gene TRBV7-8 combines with J gene TRBJ1-5; 8 nucleotides line up with TRBD1. The germline V gene encodes CDR1 SGHVS and CDR2 FQNEAQ. The CDR3 sequence is 15 residues long. J gave up 7 bases and V 2 bases, and 7 bases lay outside the gene matches.

The rearrangement links TRBV4-3 to TRBJ1-2, with 7 bases lining up with TRBD1. V dropped 0 bases and J dropped 4; count of bases not matched to a gene: 5. The CDR3 covers 15 residues. CDR1 LGHNA and CDR2 YSLEER come from the germline V gene. The CDR3 loop reads CASSQETDRAYGYTF. The CDR3 bases are TGCGCCAGCAGCCAAGAAACTGACAGGGCCTATGGCTACACCTTC.

V gene TRBV11-2 combines with J gene TRBJ1-5; 7 bases match TRBD1. The CDR3 is 15 amino acids. CDR1 and CDR2 (germline): SGHAT, FQNNGV. Trimming took 6 bases from V and 6 from J; bases not matched to a gene: 11. As DNA, the CDR3 is TGTGCCAGCAGTCGCGGGACAGTATCGGCTCAGCCCCAGCATTTT. Residues: CASSRGTVSAQPQHF.

Note on this clone: The same CDR3 is also encoded by other DNA sequences in this sample. V usage is TRBV28 and J usage is TRBJ1-2; the D is unclear. The CDR3 has 13 residues. Between the trimmed V and J ends, which lost 7 bases and 8 bases, there was a span of 17 bases. The germline V gene encodes CDR1 MDHEN and CDR2 SYDVKM. The CDR3 DNA reads as TGTGCCAGCACTCTCCTGGGGAGGATGGGCTACACCTTC. It translates to CASTLLGRMGYTF.

The J gene is TRBJ2-2, the V gene TRBV14; D possibly matches TRBD1 or TRBD2 (7 bases each). The CDR3 loop spans 18 amino acids. CDR1 is SGHDN, CDR2 FVKESK, per germline. The germline V and J ends were trimmed by 5 bases and 4 bases, with 23 bases remaining between them. This CDR3 reads CASSVVGRQGGRTGELFF. As DNA, the CDR3 is TGTGCCAGCAGCGTGGTGGGTCGACAGGGAGGGCGCACCGGGGAGCTGTTTTTT.

The V and J genes are TRBV6-1 and TRBJ2-2; no definite D call. V was clipped by 3 bases and J by 6 bases, with 11 bases between them. This CDR3 has 14 residues. Germline CDR1 and CDR2: MNHNS and SASEGT. The CDR3 sequence: CASSETLASGELFF. The CDR3 DNA is TGTGCCAGCAGTGAGACATTAGCATCCGGGGAGCTGTTTTTT.

Comment on this clone: This specimen includes other DNA sequences encoding the same CDR3. The chain recombines TRBV12-3 or TRBV12-4 with TRBJ1-1; D not certain. The CDR3 length is 13 residues. The ends were cut back, 3 bases at V and 1 base at J, with 6 bases in the middle. DNA for the CDR3: TGTGCCAGCAGTTTGGGGAGGAACACTGAAGCTTTCTTT. Its protein is CASSLGRNTEAFF.

This clone occurred a few times. This chain joins TRBV27 and TRBJ2-7; 11 bases are a match to TRBD2. CDR3 length: 14 amino acids. CDR1 is MNHEY and CDR2 is SMNVEV in the germline V gene (reference sequence). V lost 4 bases and J lost 3; bases outside the gene matches: 2. The CDR3 reads CASSSLAGVYEQYF. CDR3 in DNA: TGTGCCAGCAGTTCACTAGCGGGGGTCTACGAGCAGTACTTC.

Here the CDR3 reads CASSQGVLNTEAFF. The DNA for the CDR3 is TGTGCCAGCAGCCAAGGAGTTTTGAACACTGAAGCTTTCTTT. The chain carries TRBV3-1 (or the pseudogene TRBV3-2) and TRBJ1-1, with unresolved D. The V gene's germline CDR1 is LGHDT and CDR2 YNNKEL (reference sequence). The V and J ends lost 1 base and 0 bases respectively, with 6 bases between them. CDR3 length equals 14 residues.

The table lists this clone with a few counts. J is TRBJ1-2 and V is TRBV4-3; D remains ambiguous. The length of the CDR3 is 13 residues. The germline CDR1 and CDR2 sequences are LGHNA and YSLEER. V lost 2 bases, J lost 6 bases, and 10 bases lay in between. The CDR3 sequence: CASSQQTGDGYTF. CDR3 nucleotides: TGCGCCAGCAGCCAACAGACCGGGGATGGCTACACCTTC.

This clone was seen only once. V and J are TRBV6-5 and TRBJ1-2; D might be TRBD1 (6 bases). The CDR3 extends over 12 amino acids. Per germline, CDR1 MNHEY and CDR2 SVGAGI. V was shortened by 6 bases and J by 5 bases, with 10 bases between the two germline ends. The CDR3 coding sequence is TGTGCCAGCAGCCTACAGGGTTATGGCTACACCTTC. Its translation: CASSLQGYGYTF.

This sequence joins TRBV7-2 and TRBJ2-2, with TRBD1 identical over 10 bases. V shed 6 bases, J shed 4 bases, and the junction held 5 bases outside the gene matches. Germline V gene sequence: CDR1 SGHTA, CDR2 FQGNSA. The CDR3 totals 15 residues. The chain's CDR3 is CASSTGTGVTGELFF. The DNA of the CDR3 is TGTGCCAGCAGTACCGGGACAGGGGTCACCGGGGAGCTGTTTTTT.

The rearrangement uses TRBV7-3 and TRBJ2-2; D call uncertain. This CDR3 is built from 13 residues. Germline loops: CDR1 SGHTA, CDR2 FQGTGA. V was cut by 4 bases and J by 5 bases, with 8 bases left in between. The CDR3 sequence: CASSSKSTGELFF. The CDR3 DNA is TGTGCCAGCAGCTCCAAATCGACCGGGGAGCTGTTTTTT.